These T cell receptor beta chains were read from a single sample in a study of blood T cell repertoires in COVID-19. Clones were read by immunoSEQ multiplex PCR, and TCRdb kept only the in-frame ones, dropping some. The sample has some 85,000 clones; about 76% are singletons. The sequencing sample was made of peripheral blood. The receptors come from a woman older than 75 with active or convalescent COVID-19. Each CDR3 is given without its conserved first and last residue. Clone sizes are given selectively: once, few, many, or a class where the clone is expanded.

clone_size,v_call,j_call,cdr3_length,cdr3_aa
NA,TRBV5-6,TRBJ2-5,11,ASSRLGGETQY
medium-sized,TRBV10-2,TRBJ1-5,13,ASSEAGTANQPQH
NA,TRBV3-1/TRBV3-2,TRBJ2-7,13,ASSRATGAGYEQY
NA,TRBV27,TRBJ2-3,12,ASSLEAATDTQY
NA,TRBV18,TRBJ2-5,13,ASSPPSLEAETQY
NA,TRBV9,TRBJ2-5,11,ASSVVNQETQY
NA,TRBV20-1,TRBJ1-3,9,SSTHGNTIY
few,TRBV4-2,TRBJ2-7,12,ASSQEHGTYEQY
once,TRBV3-1/TRBV3-2,TRBJ1-2,12,ASSRGQVNYGYT
NA,TRBV11-2,TRBJ2-5,11,ASSGGGQETQY
NA,TRBV9,TRBJ2-3,13,ASSEWDRGTDTQY
NA,TRBV4-2,TRBJ1-4,12,ASSHGGGDEKLF
NA,TRBV7-8,TRBJ1-5,13,ASSLVTGINQPQH
NA,TRBV27,TRBJ1-6,12,ASSLGQGVSPLH
NA,TRBV7-3,TRBJ2-6,19,ASSSKTYPGHHLGGANVLT
NA,TRBV27,TRBJ2-2,11,ASGTRGGGELF
NA,TRBV4-3,TRBJ2-3,13,ASSQEGIGTDTQY
NA,TRBV7-8,TRBJ1-1,12,ASSLVHGNTEAF
NA,TRBV27,TRBJ1-5,13,ASSLRIGGDQPQH
few,TRBV18,TRBJ1-4,13,ASSPYRGLREKLF
NA,TRBV6-2/TRBV6-3,TRBJ1-1,13,ASSLRQRVKTEAF
many,TRBV27,TRBJ1-2,11,ASSPEGNYGYT
NA,TRBV19,TRBJ1-1,12,ASSVQGVNTEAF
NA,TRBV18,TRBJ2-5,13,ASSPEGLAQETQY
NA,TRBV28,TRBJ1-1,12,AIARGAKYTEAF
NA,TRBV7-6,TRBJ2-5,15,ASSALGLAGGGETQY
NA,TRBV7-2,TRBJ2-1,14,ASSLGGDRMNNEQF
NA,TRBV29-1,TRBJ2-3,15,SVSWGGLAESTDTQY
NA,TRBV7-9,TRBJ2-3,13,ASSLDGTSTDTQY
NA,TRBV19,TRBJ1-2,12,ASSTWDSLYGYT
NA,TRBV13,TRBJ2-2,13,ASSPTGGPTGELF
NA,TRBV5-1,TRBJ2-2,12,ASSGDRGTGELF
NA,TRBV7-2,TRBJ2-5,13,ASSLYQGVQETQY
NA,TRBV7-2,TRBJ2-3,11,ASSSPSTDTQY
NA,TRBV27,TRBJ2-5,12,ASRAGGVRETQY
NA,TRBV7-9,TRBJ2-7,13,ASSRPGTAGYEQY
NA,TRBV19,TRBJ1-2,13,ASNNISRGLYGYT
NA,TRBV30,TRBJ1-2,14,AWSVKRRTGYLGYT
NA,TRBV19,TRBJ1-1,18,ASSTPPGTGDAGIRGEAF
NA,TRBV9,TRBJ1-1,13,ASSAGVLGNTEAF
NA,TRBV19,TRBJ2-5,11,ASSKTKEETQY
NA,TRBV6-1,TRBJ2-2,14,ASSGRGQKNTGELF
NA,TRBV7-2,TRBJ1-1,14,ASSSGLGQLNTEAF
NA,TRBV9,TRBJ1-3,13,ASSPPEGLGNTIY
NA,TRBV28,TRBJ1-1,11,ASWDTSSTEAF
once,TRBV10-3,TRBJ2-2,15,AISGTSGGEGLGELF
once,TRBV4-3,TRBJ1-2,14,ASSQDWTPNNYGYT